This entry lists 20 T cell receptor beta chains sequenced from one sample in a study of blood T cells in healthy people across ages. For the second PCR, which ran for 7 to 11 cycles, a sample-barcoded 5' primer and a J-beta primer mix were used. TCRdb analysed the 5' RACE reads with MiXCR anew, one entry per CDR3 protein. The sample includes about 1.8 million distinct CDR3 sequences, roughly 50% of them seen just once. The material sequenced was blood. The receptors stem from a woman between 40 and 50 years old in good health.

The chain uses TRBV15 and TRBJ2-7; tentative D call: TRBD1 (5 bases). With 0 bases removed from V and 2 bases from J, the gap between germline ends came to 11 bases. The germline V gene has CDR1 LNHNV and CDR2 YYDKDF (reference sequence). The CDR3 is 15 residues long. The chain's CDR3 is CATSRDPGQTYEQYF. Written as DNA, the CDR3 is TGTGCCACCAGCAGAGACCCAGGGCAAACCTACGAGCAGTACTTC.

The rearrangement links TRBV5-1 to TRBJ2-7; D gene uncertain. Germline CDR1 SGHRS, CDR2 YFSETQ. This CDR3 contains 15 residues. V lost 4 bases, J lost 0 bases, and 14 bases lay in between. In DNA, the CDR3 is TGCGCCAGCAGCCCCCAGACACGGAGCTCCTACGAGCAGTACTTC. Protein: CASSPQTRSSYEQYF.

This chain connects TRBV20-1 to TRBJ2-6; the match to TRBD2 covers 7 bases. Unmatched junction bases numbered 6, after V lost 3 bases and J lost 4 bases. The CDR3 spans 15 residues. Germline V gene data show CDR1 as DFQATT and CDR2 as SNEGSKA (reference sequence). The CDR3 is CSASIPGLGANVLTF. CDR3 in DNA: TGCAGTGCTAGCATCCCGGGACTAGGGGCCAACGTCCTGACTTTC.

This clonotype was detected only a few times. This rearrangement joins TRBV7-2 to TRBJ2-5; 10 nucleotides match TRBD1. The V gene end was trimmed by 4 bases and the J gene end by 9 bases; junction bases not matched to a gene: 14. The CDR3 loop spans 16 amino acids. Per germline, CDR1 SGHTA and CDR2 FQGNSA. CDR3 region: CASSSRDPRDRGAQYF. Here the CDR3 DNA reads TGTGCCAGCAGCTCCCGGGACCCACGGGACAGGGGCGCCCAGTACTTC.

The chain uses TRBV15 and TRBJ1-2; D gene uncertain. The germline gives CDR1 LNHNV, CDR2 YYDKDF (reference sequence). With 3 bases removed from V and 4 bases from J, the gap between germline ends came to 6 bases. CDR3 length: 12 amino acids. CDR3 coding DNA: TGTGCCACCAGCAGTCCGGGCTATGGCTACACCTTC. Its translation: CATSSPGYGYTF.

This clonotype was recorded a few times. The gene calls are TRBV27 and TRBJ2-3, with a tentative D call TRBD2 (5 bases). Germline V gene sequence: CDR1 MNHEY, CDR2 SMNVEV (reference sequence). V was pared by 8 bases and J by 2 bases, with 14 bases between. This CDR3 has 14 residues. The CDR3 loop reads CASHGRGLTDTQYF. The CDR3 region has the DNA TGTGCCAGCCATGGGAGAGGGCTCACAGATACGCAGTATTTT.

The genes are TRBV20-1 and TRBJ2-1; D gene ambiguous. Between the trimmed V and J ends, which lost 5 bases and 9 bases, there was a span of 20 bases. This CDR3 has 14 residues. Germline CDR1 reads DFQATT; CDR2 reads SNEGSKA (reference sequence). In DNA, the CDR3 is TGCAGTGCTTACCGAGCTAGTTACAACAGTGAGCAGTTCTTC. Protein: CSAYRASYNSEQFF.

This sequence joins TRBV6-2 or TRBV6-3 and TRBJ2-3; D remains ambiguous. The germline gives CDR1 MNHEY, CDR2 SVGEGT. The CDR3 extends over 14 amino acids. Deletions cut 0 bases from V and 4 bases from J, with 8 bases between. The DNA of the CDR3 is TGTGCCAGCAGTTACTCCGGAAAGGCAGATACGCAGTATTTT. This codes for CASSYSGKADTQYF.

This clonotype was recorded once. One end of the junction does not line up with germline, which may come from a read error. The chain carries TRBV3-1 and TRBJ1-6; D is unclear. This CDR3 is 15 amino acids long. The germline V gene has CDR1 LGHDT and CDR2 YNNKEL (reference sequence). CDR3 amino acids: CAGSHRWADNSPLHF. CDR3 sequence (DNA): TGTGCCGGCAGCCATCGATGGGCGGATAATTCACCCCTCCACTTT.

V gene TRBV3-1 combines with J gene TRBJ2-1; maybe TRBD2 (6 bases). CDR1 and CDR2 from the germline V gene are LGHDT and YNNKEL (reference sequence). V lost 4 bases, J lost 0 bases, and 10 bases lay in between. This CDR3 comprises 15 residues. This CDR3 is CASSLQRASYNEQFF. The CDR3, as DNA: TGTGCCAGCAGCCTCCAGCGGGCCTCCTACAATGAGCAGTTCTTC.

The chain joins TRBV7-2 to TRBJ2-3; D unresolved. The ends were cut back, 1 base at V and 2 bases at J, with 10 bases in the middle. The CDR3 consists of 15 residues. From germline, CDR1 is SGHTA and CDR2 FQGNSA. In nucleotides, the CDR3 is TGTGCCAGCAGCTTAGTTCTCAGGAACACAGATACGCAGTATTTT. Translation gives CASSLVLRNTDTQYF.

In its sample, this clonotype was seen a few times. The chain joins TRBV5-1 to TRBJ2-1; D is ambiguous. V was cut by 4 bases and J by 4 bases, with 12 bases left in between. Germline V lookup: CDR1 SGHRS, CDR2 YFSETQ. The CDR3 extends over 14 amino acids. The CDR3 is CASSPPAQYNEQFF. CDR3 bases: TGCGCCAGCAGCCCCCCGGCCCAGTACAATGAGCAGTTCTTC.

This clonotype was counted only a few times. The J gene is TRBJ1-2, the V gene TRBV29-1; 8 bases map to TRBD1. Germline V gene data show CDR1 as SQVTM and CDR2 as ANQGSEA. There are 15 residues in the CDR3. The junction had 6 bases not matched to a gene; V was cut back by 1 base and J by 2 bases. Here the CDR3 reads CSVEGGAGGNYGYTF. Written as DNA, the CDR3 is TGCAGCGTTGAAGGGGGGGCAGGGGGCAACTATGGCTACACCTTC.

This clonotype was observed a few times. This chain connects TRBV12-5 to TRBJ2-1, with a possible D match to TRBD2 (7 bases). V shed 1 base and J shed 4 bases, with 11 bases lying between them. Germline values: CDR1 LGHNT, CDR2 FRNRAP. The CDR3 runs 15 residues. CDR3 region: CASGLGRGQYNEQFF. CDR3 coding DNA: TGTGCTAGTGGTTTGGGGCGGGGGCAGTACAATGAGCAGTTCTTC.

This clonotype showed up just a few times. V usage is TRBV4-1 and J usage is TRBJ1-4; TRBD1 might be the D (6 bases). Trimming pared 2 bases from V and 10 bases from J, leaving 17 bases between. The CDR3 spans 15 residues. Germline CDR1 reads MGHRA; CDR2 reads YSYEKL. CDR3 in amino acids: CASSQPGDRSGKLFF. As DNA, the CDR3 is TGCGCCAGCAGCCAACCAGGTGACAGGTCGGGAAAACTGTTTTTT.

The rearrangement uses TRBV7-3 and TRBJ1-6; D is perhaps TRBD1 (6 bases). The ends were cut back, 1 base at V and 5 bases at J, with 15 bases in the middle. CDR1 and CDR2 from the germline V gene are SGHTA and FQGTGA. The CDR3 covers 17 residues. The CDR3: CASSLNGGTPHNSPLHF. CDR3 DNA: TGTGCCAGCAGCTTAAACGGTGGGACACCACATAATTCACCCCTCCACTTT.

This rearrangement joins TRBV3-1 to TRBJ2-6; D remains ambiguous. Trimming shortened V by 2 bases and J by 0 bases, and 8 bases separated the two germline ends. Germline V gene lookup returns CDR1 LGHDT and CDR2 YNNKEL (reference sequence). The CDR3 runs to 16 residues. In DNA, the CDR3 is TGTGCCAGCAGCCAACAGGTCCCCTCTGGGGCCAACGTCCTGACTTTC. Translated, it gives CASSQQVPSGANVLTF. The complete variable domain, with remaining parts taken from reference TRBV3-1 and TRBJ2-6, reads DTAVSQTPKYLVTQMGNDKSIKCEQNLGHDTMYWYKQDSKKFLKIMFSYNNKELIINETVPNRFSPKSPDKAHLNLHINSLELGDSAVYFCASSQQVPSGANVLTFGAGSRLTVL.

The gene calls are TRBV7-9 and TRBJ1-2, with D possibly TRBD1 on 5 matching bases. The CDR3 runs 14 residues. Germline V gives CDR1 SEHNR, CDR2 FQNEAQ (reference sequence). V was shortened by 9 bases and J by 0 bases, with 14 bases between the two germline ends. The CDR3 spells CASTGTAANYGYTF. CDR3 in DNA: TGTGCCAGTACCGGGACTGCTGCTAACTATGGCTACACCTTC.

This clonotype was detected a few times. The CDR3 protein is CATSRARSSTDTQYF. CDR3 in DNA: TGTGCCACCAGCAGAGCGCGTTCTAGCACAGATACGCAGTATTTT. The chain employs TRBV15 and TRBJ2-3; D call uncertain. The CDR3 loop spans 15 amino acids. CDR1 and CDR2 (germline): LNHNV, YYDKDF (reference sequence). Trimming pared 1 base from V and 0 bases from J, leaving 8 bases between.

This clonotype was seen more than once but under ten times. The chain carries TRBV7-2 and TRBJ2-3; TRBD2 agrees at 10 bases. Per the germline V gene, CDR1 is SGHTA and CDR2 is FQGNSA. This CDR3 contains 14 residues. The V segment lost 7 bases and the J segment 5 bases; nucleotides outside the gene matches: 6. The CDR3 region is CASKETSGKDTQYF. The CDR3, as DNA: TGTGCCAGCAAGGAAACTAGCGGGAAAGATACGCAGTATTTT.